A selection of T cell receptor beta chains follows, all from one sample in a study of blood T cell repertoires in COVID-19. Assay: immunoSEQ multiplex PCR; the TCRdb copy retains only in-frame clones and omits some. The repertoire holds 200,000 or so clones, with roughly 79% as singletons. The sample was peripheral blood. Receptors originate from a man aged 55 to 70 with active or convalescent COVID-19. Both conserved end residues are part of each CDR3. D genes are given only for firm matches. Rows give clone size only sometimes, using once, few, many, or a class for an expanded clone.

clone size	V gene	J gene	D gene	CDR3 DNA	CDR3 protein
NA	TRBV19	TRBJ2-5	NA	TGTGCCAGTAGTAAACCAGGGATGCGGGAGACCCAGTACTTC	CASSKPGMRETQYF
NA	TRBV18	TRBJ2-1	TRBD2	TGTGCCAGCTCACCACCGTACGGGGGGAATGAGCAGTTCTTC	CASSPPYGGNEQFF
NA	TRBV3-1/TRBV3-2	TRBJ2-1	NA	TGTGCCAGCTTGGGGAAGGGGAATGAGCAGTTCTTC	CASLGKGNEQFF
NA	TRBV5-1	TRBJ2-7	NA	TGCGCCAGCAGCCGAACGGGATCAGTTTCCTACGAGCAGTACTTC	CASSRTGSVSYEQYF
NA	TRBV15	TRBJ2-5	NA	TGTGCCACCAGCGGTGCTAAAACTAGCCAAGAGACCCAGTACTTC	CATSGAKTSQETQYF
NA	TRBV20-1	TRBJ2-7	NA	TGCAGTGGGGCGGGCAGCTACGAGCAGTACTTC	CSGAGSYEQYF
NA	TRBV29-1	TRBJ2-3	NA	TGCAGCGTTGAAGGGGCTAGCGCCACAGATACGCAGTATTTT	CSVEGASATDTQYF
many	TRBV5-1	TRBJ2-7	NA	TGCGCCAGCAGCTTGGAGACTTACTCCTACGAGCAGTACTTC	CASSLETYSYEQYF
NA	TRBV28	TRBJ2-1	NA	TGTGCCAGCATCGCCCAGGGATACAATGAGCAGTTCTTC	CASIAQGYNEQFF
NA	TRBV5-6	TRBJ1-5	NA	TGTGCCAGCAGCTCCCAGGGTAGGCAGCCCCAGCATTTT	CASSSQGRQPQHF
once	TRBV11-3	TRBJ2-1	TRBD2	TGTGCCAGCAGCTCCTCTATTGTGGGACTAGCGGGAGGGACCTACAATGAGCAGTTCTTC	CASSSSIVGLAGGTYNEQFF
NA	TRBV3-1/TRBV3-2	TRBJ2-1	TRBD1	TGTGCCAGCAGCCCGGAGGACAGGGGGTACAATGAGCAGTTCTTC	CASSPEDRGYNEQFF
once	TRBV3-1/TRBV3-2	TRBJ1-1	NA	TGTGCCAGCAGCCTCGGGGCGCGGGGCACTGAAGCTTTCTTT	CASSLGARGTEAFF
NA	TRBV9	TRBJ2-7	TRBD2	TGTGCCAGCAGCTTCGATGGGACTAGCCTTCGAAACGAGCAGTACTTC	CASSFDGTSLRNEQYF
NA	TRBV27	TRBJ1-2	NA	TGTGCCAGCAGGACGACAGATAACTATGGCTACACCTTC	CASRTTDNYGYTF
once	TRBV6-5	TRBJ1-4	TRBD1	TGTGCCAGCAGTAAATCCAGGGGGTCGGGTGAAAAACTGTTTTTT	CASSKSRGSGEKLFF
few	TRBV9	TRBJ2-2	TRBD2	TGTGCCAGCAGCGTAAGTCTAGCGGGAGAAATAGGCACCGGGGAGCTGTTTTTT	CASSVSLAGEIGTGELFF
NA	TRBV11-2	TRBJ2-2	NA	TGTGCCAGCAGCTTAGGCGGAGCGAACACCGGGGAGCTGTTTTTT	CASSLGGANTGELFF
NA	TRBV5-1	TRBJ1-4	TRBD1	TGCGCCAGCAGCCTCGGACAGGATGAAAAACTGTTTTTT	CASSLGQDEKLFF
NA	TRBV6-6	TRBJ1-1	TRBD1	TGTGCCAGCATTGAACGGACAGGGTCGTCGACTTTCTTT	CASIERTGSSTFF
NA	TRBV6-6	TRBJ2-2	TRBD1	TGTGCCAGCAGTAAGGACAGGACCCAGAACACCGGGGAGCTGTTTTTT	CASSKDRTQNTGELFF
few	TRBV5-4	TRBJ2-1	NA	TGTGCCAGCAGCCGTGAGCTCCAGCGGAGGGGCGGGAATGAGCAGTTCTTC	CASSRELQRRGGNEQFF
NA	TRBV20-1	TRBJ2-1	TRBD2	TGCAGTGCTAGTGGGGTAGCGGGAGGGAGGGGATACAATGAGCAGTTCTTC	CSASGVAGGRGYNEQFF
NA	TRBV18	TRBJ2-1	TRBD1	TGTGCCAGCTCACCGTTCCGGGACAGGGCGACCAATGAGCAGTTCTTC	CASSPFRDRATNEQFF
NA	TRBV6-1	TRBJ1-2	NA	TGTGCCAGCAGTGAAGAGGCGGGCCGGGGGTCCCCTAACTATGGCTACACCTTC	CASSEEAGRGSPNYGYTF
few	TRBV5-1	TRBJ1-4	TRBD1	TGCGCCAGCAGCTTTGGACAGGGTCGGGAAAAACTGTTTTTT	CASSFGQGREKLFF
NA	TRBV28	TRBJ2-7	NA	TGTGCCAGCAGTCCCATCACGGAGATCTCCTACGAGCAGTACTTC	CASSPITEISYEQYF
NA	TRBV20-1	TRBJ2-5	NA	TGCAGAATCAGGGGTGATGAGACCCAGTACTTC	CRIRGDETQYF
NA	TRBV3-1/TRBV3-2	TRBJ2-1	NA	TGTGCCAGCAGCCAGGCAGACTATGCGCCTCCCTACAATGAGCAGTTCTTC	CASSQADYAPPYNEQFF
NA	TRBV30	TRBJ2-3	NA	TGTGCCTGGAGTAGGGGAACTAGCACAGATACGCAGTATTTT	CAWSRGTSTDTQYF
NA	TRBV15	TRBJ2-3	NA	TGTGCCACCAGCAGAGAACATCCCCCGCGGGCTCAAGGCACAGATACGCAGTATTTT	CATSREHPPRAQGTDTQYF
NA	TRBV18	TRBJ2-3	NA	TGTGCCAGCTCACGCGCTGAGGGGGGCACAGATACGCAGTATTTT	CASSRAEGGTDTQYF
NA	TRBV6-5	TRBJ2-1	TRBD1	TGTGCCAGCAGTTACTCGACAGGGGGTTCCTACAATGAGCAGTTCTTC	CASSYSTGGSYNEQFF
NA	TRBV2	TRBJ2-3	NA	TGTGCCAGCACTTTTCGGGGGAGCACAGATACGCAGTATTTT	CASTFRGSTDTQYF
few	TRBV19	TRBJ2-2	NA	TGTGCCAGTAGTATGAGTCCGAGGAACACCGGGGAGCTGTTTTTT	CASSMSPRNTGELFF
NA	TRBV11-2	TRBJ2-3	NA	TGTGCCAGCAGCGCGAACGGCGGGACAGATACGCAGTATTTT	CASSANGGTDTQYF
NA	TRBV7-2	TRBJ2-4	TRBD2	TGTGCCAGCAGCTTAGCGACTAGCGGGAGCGCCAAAAACATTCAGTACTTC	CASSLATSGSAKNIQYF
few	TRBV3-1/TRBV3-2	TRBJ1-6	NA	TGTGCCAGCAGCCAAGATATAACCAGATCAGCGTCCCTCCACTTT	CASSQDITRSASLHF
NA	TRBV15	TRBJ2-7	NA	TGTGCCACCAGTCCGGGGACAACCTACGAGCAGTACTTC	CATSPGTTYEQYF
NA	TRBV12-3/TRBV12-4	TRBJ2-1	NA	TGTGCCAGCAGTTTAATAGATGAGCAGTTCTTC	CASSLIDEQFF
NA	TRBV6-5	TRBJ2-3	NA	TGTGCCAGCAGCCGAGTGGGGCATACGCAGTATTTT	CASSRVGHTQYF
NA	TRBV19	TRBJ2-7	NA	TGTGCCAGTTTTTGCGCGGATTTACACTACGAGCAGTACTTC	CASFCADLHYEQYF
NA	TRBV14	TRBJ2-7	TRBD1	TGTGCCAGCAGCCTGGTGGGGACAGGGGCCGAGCAGTACTTC	CASSLVGTGAEQYF
NA	TRBV7-8	TRBJ1-6	TRBD1	TGTGCCAGCAAAACCGGGACAGGCGATTCACCCCTCCACTTT	CASKTGTGDSPLHF
NA	TRBV6-2/TRBV6-3	TRBJ2-2	TRBD2	TGTGCCAGCAGTTACGAGGGACTAGCGGGAGTCTTGGGTACGCCCGGGGAGCTGTTTTTT	CASSYEGLAGVLGTPGELFF
few	TRBV4-3	TRBJ2-6	NA	TGCGCCAGCAGCCAAGAGGAGGGGAGTGGGGCCAACGTCCTGACTTTC	CASSQEEGSGANVLTF
NA	TRBV5-8	TRBJ1-6	NA	TGTGCCAGCAAGGGCAGGGATAATTCACCCCTCCACTTT	CASKGRDNSPLHF
NA	TRBV4-3	TRBJ2-3	TRBD2	TGCGCCAGCAGCCAGGTACTAGCGGGAGTAGAAGATACGCAGTATTTT	CASSQVLAGVEDTQYF
few	TRBV11-3	TRBJ2-5	TRBD2	TGTGCCAGCAGCCCAGGAGGAGCGAGCGGGAGGTATCAAGAGACCCAGTACTTC	CASSPGGASGRYQETQYF
NA	TRBV7-2	TRBJ1-2	TRBD1	TGTGCCAGCAGGCAGACAGGGGCTCGGTTTTATGGCTACACCTTC	CASRQTGARFYGYTF
NA	TRBV28	TRBJ2-7	TRBD1	TGTGCCAGCAGTCCAGGGACAGGGGGGGCTACCTACGAGCAGTACTTC	CASSPGTGGATYEQYF
NA	TRBV30	TRBJ1-4	NA	TGTGCCGGATCTCGGGGAACTAATGAAAAACTGTTTTTT	CAGSRGTNEKLFF
once	TRBV10-3	TRBJ2-7	NA	TGTGCCATCAGTAAGACAGAGAACGAGCAGTACTTC	CAISKTENEQYF
once	TRBV4-1	TRBJ2-5	NA	TGCGCCAGCAGCCAAGGACTGGGCAGGGCACAACAAGAGACCCAGTACTTC	CASSQGLGRAQQETQYF
NA	TRBV28	TRBJ1-1	TRBD1	TGTGCCAGCAGTTTTTCCGACAGGGCGCGGGGAGCTTTCTTT	CASSFSDRARGAFF
once	TRBV19	TRBJ2-2	TRBD2	TGTGCCAGTAGTATAACGGGAGGGTACACCGGGGAGCTGTTTTTT	CASSITGGYTGELFF
NA	TRBV5-1	TRBJ2-1	TRBD2	TGCGCCAGCAACCATTCTGAGCGGGAGGACTACAATGAGCAGTTCTTC	CASNHSEREDYNEQFF
NA	TRBV13	TRBJ2-5	TRBD2	TGTGCCAGCAGCCGTCGGACTAGCGGGAGTGAGACCCAGTACTTC	CASSRRTSGSETQYF
NA	TRBV4-1	TRBJ1-5	NA	TGCGCCAGCAGCCAAGCTCGGGGGTTGTACAATCAGCCCCAGCATTTT	CASSQARGLYNQPQHF
NA	TRBV2	TRBJ2-7	TRBD1	TGTGCCAGCAGTCTCGGACAGGGAAGGACTTACGAGCAGTACTTC	CASSLGQGRTYEQYF